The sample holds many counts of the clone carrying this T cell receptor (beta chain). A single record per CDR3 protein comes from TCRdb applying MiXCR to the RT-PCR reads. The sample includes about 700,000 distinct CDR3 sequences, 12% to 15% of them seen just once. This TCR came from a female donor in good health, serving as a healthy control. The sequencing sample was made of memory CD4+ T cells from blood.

The CDR3 region has the DNA TGTGCCAGCAGCCCGACAGGGTCGGGTGAAAAACTGTTTTTT. It is translated as CASSPTGSGEKLFF. The chain recombines TRBV9 with TRBJ1-4, with TRBD1 matching over 7 bases. CDR1 and CDR2 (germline): SGDLS, YYNGEE. Trimming removed 4 bases from V and 7 bases from J; junction bases left unmatched: 7. The CDR3 runs 14 residues.